The T cell receptor beta chain under discussion was sequenced for a study of blood T cell repertoires in COVID-19. Living in roughly 25 US areas, the participants were between roughly 18 and 90 years of age. Each recovered donor of Cohort 3 presented with two negative PCRs, clearance, or symptom resolution. Using immunoSEQ multiplex PCR, the repertoire was profiled, and TCRdb retains in-frame clones only, with some absent. The repertoire holds 150,000 to 200,000 clones, with around 81% as singletons. The CDR3 is made up of 20 amino acids. V shed 3 bases, J shed 0 bases, and the junction held 11 bases outside the gene matches. Per germline, CDR1 KGHSY and CDR2 FQNENV.

The specimen was PBMCs or T cells enriched from blood (not recorded which). The sequence was obtained from a man aged 35 to 55 who had recovered from COVID-19. The J gene is TRBJ2-1, the V gene TRBV16, with 13 positions matching TRBD2. The CDR3 sequence: CASSHPGLAGALNSYNEQFF. The CDR3, as DNA: TGTGCCAGCAGCCATCCCGGACTAGCGGGGGCTTTAAACTCCTACAATGAGCAGTTCTTC.